These 26 T cell receptor beta chains share one sample of origin, sequenced in a study of cytomegalovirus exposure and HLA in healthy donors. Use of 60 Vbeta and 13 Jbeta primers characterized the PCR. This table comes from immunoSEQ multiplex PCR, and its TCRdb copy is limited to in-frame clones, with some not included. The sample has around 170,000 clones; about four fifths are singletons. Sequenced: PBMCs. These receptors all stem from a woman between 50 and 59 years old in good health and CMV-seropositive.

This chain joins TRBV5-1 and TRBJ1-2; possible D gene TRBD1, 5 bases. Trimming left V 4 bases short and J 12 bases short, with 16 bases between. From germline, CDR1 is SGHRS and CDR2 YFSETQ. The CDR3 spans 12 residues. This chain's CDR3 is CASSRMQGENTF. The CDR3 nucleotides read TGCGCCAGCAGCCGGATGCAGGGCGAAAACACCTTC.

This clone appeared once. One end of the junction fails to match germline, which may point to a read error. The chain uses TRBV7-9 and TRBJ2-2; D is possibly TRBD2 (6 bases). The CDR3 runs to 17 residues. Germline V gene sequence: CDR1 SEHNR, CDR2 FQNEAQ (reference sequence). The CDR3 nucleotides are TGTTCCAGCAGCTTCTTCCGCCTAGCGCGGGACACCGGGGAGCTGTTTTTT. This codes for CSSSFFRLARDTGELFF.

This chain joins TRBV7-8 and TRBJ1-3; 7 bases are shared with TRBD1. The germline CDR1 and CDR2 sequences are SGHVS and FQNEAQ. After removal of 5 bases from V and 8 bases from J, the junction contained 6 bases not matched to a gene. The length of the CDR3 is 13 residues. CDR3 in amino acids: CASSSRQGDTIYF. CDR3 coding DNA: TGTGCCAGCAGCAGCAGACAGGGAGACACCATATATTTT.

CDR3 residues: CASSYRGLTDTQYF. As DNA, the CDR3 is TGTGCCAGCAGTTACAGGGGTCTCACAGATACGCAGTATTTT. This chain joins TRBV28 and TRBJ2-3; 7 bases fit TRBD1. The CDR3 consists of 14 residues. The V segment lost 4 bases and the J segment 2 bases; nucleotides outside the gene matches: 3. Germline assignment: CDR1 MDHEN and CDR2 SYDVKM. The variable domain in full, completed from reference TRBV28 and TRBJ2-3, reads DVKVTQSSRYLVKRTGEKVFLECVQDMDHENMFWYRQDPGLGLRLIYFSYDVKMKEKGDIPEGYSVSREKKERFSLILESASTNQTSMYLCASSYRGLTDTQYFGPGTRLTVL.

A single count supports this clone. The V gene is TRBV4-1, the J gene TRBJ1-5, with 7 bases lining up with TRBD1. The ends lost 4 bases at V and 5 bases at J; junction bases unmatched: 5. Germline CDR1 is MGHRA and CDR2 is YSYEKL. CDR3 length: 14 residues. The CDR3 region is CASSLYRGDQPQHF. CDR3 coding DNA: TGCGCCAGCAGCCTATACAGGGGAGATCAGCCCCAGCATTTT.

The V gene is TRBV15, the J gene TRBJ2-7, with D hard to call. Germline CDR1 is LNHNV and CDR2 is YYDKDF (reference sequence). CDR3 length: 15 amino acids. V gave up 0 bases and J gave up 1 base, with 10 bases separating them. CDR3 nucleotide sequence: TGTGCCACCAGCAGAGATCTGGAGAAATCCTACGAGCAGTACTTC. Encoded protein: CATSRDLEKSYEQYF.

A single count supports this clone. The chain couples TRBV9 to TRBJ1-2; possible D gene TRBD1, 5 bases. In germline, CDR1 is SGDLS, CDR2 YYNGEE. This CDR3 comprises 13 residues. The ends were cut back, 2 bases at V and 5 bases at J, with 10 bases in the middle. The CDR3 nucleotides are TGTGCCAGCAGCGTTTTATCAGGGTATGGCTACACCTTC. This gives the protein CASSVLSGYGYTF.

This clone was detected a few times. The CDR3 here is CASSKTMTAYSNQPQHF. The CDR3 DNA reads TGTGCCAGCAGTAAAACCATGACAGCGTATAGCAATCAGCCCCAGCATTTT. The V and J genes are TRBV27 and TRBJ1-5, with a weak D call TRBD1 (5 bases). V was clipped by 5 bases and J by 0 bases, with 17 bases between them. CDR1 and CDR2 from the germline V gene are MNHEY and SMNVEV (reference sequence). The CDR3 is made up of 17 amino acids.

Only one count was recorded for this clone. The chain combines TRBV7-9 with TRBJ1-1; tentative D call: TRBD1 (6 bases). Germline assignment: CDR1 SEHNR and CDR2 FQNEAQ (reference sequence). The V gene lost 4 bases and the J gene lost 1 base, with 13 bases spanning the gap. The CDR3 has 15 residues. CDR3 residues: CASSSLLGANTEAFF. CDR3 coding DNA: TGTGCCAGCAGCTCCCTTCTGGGGGCGAACACTGAAGCTTTCTTT.

Here the CDR3 reads CASSQRRGAGTGELFF. CDR3 in DNA: TGTGCCAGCAGCCAACGGCGGGGGGCGGGCACCGGGGAGCTGTTTTTT. V gene TRBV11-2 combines with J gene TRBJ2-2, with 8 positions matching TRBD2. The germline gives CDR1 SGHAT, CDR2 FQNNGV. The CDR3 covers 16 residues. Trimming took 5 bases from V and 4 from J; bases not matched to a gene: 9.

The chain uses TRBV18 and TRBJ1-6; D is perhaps TRBD1 (6 bases). CDR3 length equals 14 residues. The germline V gene encodes CDR1 KGHSH and CDR2 LQKENI. The ends were cut back, 3 bases at V and 7 bases at J, with 10 bases in the middle. The CDR3 sequence: CASSPGQRNSPLHF. The DNA for the CDR3 is TGTGCCAGCTCACCCGGACAGCGGAATTCACCCCTCCACTTT.

The chain employs TRBV19 and TRBJ1-2, with 7 positions matching TRBD1. Germline lookup yields CDR1 LNHDA and CDR2 SQIVND (reference sequence). J was trimmed by 2 bases and V by 4 bases; bases with no gene match: 13. The CDR3 has 17 amino acids. CDR3 loop: CASSTPATGRNNYGYTF. The CDR3 DNA sequence: TGTGCCAGTAGTACCCCCGCGACAGGGCGTAACAACTATGGCTACACCTTC.

V and J are TRBV5-1 and TRBJ1-2, with D unresolved. The CDR3 contains 14 residues. CDR1 and CDR2 (germline): SGHRS, YFSETQ. The V end lost 0 bases, the J end lost 7 bases, and 13 bases lay between the germline ends. CDR3 DNA: TGCGCCAGCAGCTTGGTGTGGTCGGGGTCTGGCTACACCTTC. Its translation: CASSLVWSGSGYTF.

This clone was recorded a few times. The rearrangement joins TRBV25-1 to TRBJ2-2; TRBD1 is a possible D gene (5 bases). Germline V gene data show CDR1 as MGHDK and CDR2 as SYGVNS. This CDR3 comprises 15 residues. V shed 4 bases and J shed 8 bases, with 17 bases lying between them. CDR3 sequence: CASSVSQGAQGELFF. The CDR3 DNA reads as TGTGCCAGCAGTGTCTCGCAGGGCGCGCAAGGGGAGCTGTTTTTT.

The J gene is TRBJ2-5, the V gene TRBV30, with D possibly TRBD1 on 7 matching bases. This CDR3 has 15 amino acids. Trimming shortened V by 4 bases and J by 1 base, and 16 bases separated the two germline ends. Germline V lookup: CDR1 GTSNPN, CDR2 SVGIG (reference sequence). In DNA form, the CDR3 reads TGTGCCTGGACCTTCCAGGGGGGATCCCAAGAGACCCAGTACTTC. Translation gives CAWTFQGGSQETQYF.

The V gene is TRBV20-1, the J gene TRBJ1-2; D remains unclear. The germline V gene has CDR1 DFQATT and CDR2 SNEGSKA (reference sequence). There are 11 residues in the CDR3. V was pared by 3 bases and J by 8 bases, with 10 bases between. The CDR3 sequence is CSASGHQGYTF. The CDR3 DNA is TGCAGTGCTAGTGGCCACCAGGGCTACACCTTC.

V usage is TRBV19 and J usage is TRBJ2-6; D perhaps matches TRBD1 (5 bases). The germline V and J ends were trimmed by 3 bases and 2 bases, with 11 bases remaining between them. CDR3 length equals 16 residues. Per germline, CDR1 LNHDA and CDR2 SQIVND (reference sequence). CDR3 in DNA: TGTGCCAGTAGTATGGCCAGGGTCGCTGGGGCCAACGTCCTGACTTTC. This sequence encodes CASSMARVAGANVLTF.

V usage is TRBV4-2 and J usage is TRBJ2-1; perhaps TRBD2 as D (5 bases). Germline loops: CDR1 LGHNA, CDR2 YNFKEQ. The CDR3 is made up of 13 amino acids. V was cut by 1 base and J by 9 bases, with 10 bases left in between. CDR3 in DNA: TGTGCCAGCAGCCAAGCGGAGGCAGTTGAGCAGTTCTTC. It yields the protein CASSQAEAVEQFF.

The chain links TRBV7-3 to TRBJ2-2; D is perhaps TRBD1 (5 bases). Deletions cut 0 bases from V and 6 bases from J, with 8 bases between. CDR1 and CDR2 from the germline V gene are SGHTA and FQGTGA. This CDR3 spans 14 amino acids. Here the CDR3 DNA reads TGTGCCAGCAGCTTAACGGCAGGGCCCGGGGAGCTGTTTTTT. Translation gives CASSLTAGPGELFF.

This chain joins TRBV5-5 and TRBJ2-4; tentative D call: TRBD1 (6 bases). The CDR3 runs 18 residues. With 1 base removed from V and 1 base from J, the gap between germline ends came to 18 bases. Looked up from germline, CDR1 is SGHKS and CDR2 is YYEKEE (reference sequence). DNA of the CDR3: TGTGCCAGCAGCTTGTTCCACACAGGGATGGGGGCCAAAAACATTCAGTACTTC. Translated, it gives CASSLFHTGMGAKNIQYF.

V usage is TRBV28 and J usage is TRBJ2-7, with 12 nucleotides matching TRBD1. V lost 8 bases, J lost 0 bases, and 5 bases stayed unmatched. Per the germline V gene, CDR1 is MDHEN and CDR2 is SYDVKM. The CDR3 is 15 residues long. The chain's CDR3 is CASRGQGANSYEQYF. CDR3 DNA: TGTGCCAGCCGGGGACAGGGGGCGAACTCCTACGAGCAGTACTTC.

This rearrangement joins TRBV5-1 to TRBJ2-1; 8 bases are a match to TRBD1. This CDR3 has 14 amino acids. Trimming removed 4 bases from V and 4 bases from J; junction bases left unmatched: 4. From germline, CDR1 is SGHRS and CDR2 YFSETQ. The CDR3 spells CASSPGQVYNEQFF. CDR3 in DNA: TGCGCCAGCAGCCCGGGACAGGTGTACAATGAGCAGTTCTTC. Using reference TRBV5-1 and TRBJ2-1 for the parts outside the CDR3, the full variable domain is KAGVTQTPRYLIKTRGQQVTLSCSPISGHRSVSWYQQTPGQGLQFLFEYFSETQRNKGNFPGRFSGRQFSNSRSEMNVSTLELGDSALYLCASSPGQVYNEQFFGPGTRLTVL.

This clone was observed a few times. The genes are TRBV28 and TRBJ2-5; D might be TRBD2 (5 bases). Trimming removed 5 bases from V and 0 bases from J, with 7 bases in between. Per the germline V gene, CDR1 is MDHEN and CDR2 is SYDVKM. The CDR3 is 13 amino acids. The CDR3 coding sequence is TGTGCCAGCAGTCCCGGGGACCAAGAGACCCAGTACTTC. Encoded protein: CASSPGDQETQYF.

This chain links TRBV30 with TRBJ1-5; 7 bases fit TRBD1. This CDR3 has 13 residues. From germline, CDR1 is GTSNPN and CDR2 SVGIG (reference sequence). The J segment lost 11 bases and the V segment lost 0 bases, leaving 7 bases of the junction unmatched. The DNA of the CDR3 is TGTGCCTGGAGTGTTCAGGGGGGTGGGACCCAGCATTTT. Residues: CAWSVQGGGTQHF.

V gene TRBV11-3 combines with J gene TRBJ1-2; 9 bases fit TRBD1. Germline V gene lookup returns CDR1 SGHNT and CDR2 YENEEA. The CDR3 covers 14 residues. Germline trimming cut 5 bases from V and 8 bases from J; bases unmatched to any gene: 9. CDR3 in amino acids: CASSIDRGKFGYTF. The CDR3 DNA reads TGTGCCAGCAGCATCGACAGGGGGAAGTTCGGCTACACCTTC.

This chain links TRBV2 with TRBJ2-7, with D perhaps matching TRBD1 (5 bases). The V and J ends lost 8 bases and 0 bases respectively, with 14 bases between them. The CDR3 is made up of 14 amino acids. Germline loops: CDR1 SNHLY, CDR2 FYNNEI. The CDR3 protein is CASLYRQNSYEQYF. Written as DNA, the CDR3 is TGTGCCAGCCTATACCGACAGAACTCCTACGAGCAGTACTTC.